This entry describes one TCR beta chain. The data are from a study of blood T cell repertoires in COVID-19. The CDR3 totals 15 residues. CDR1 SGHNT and CDR2 YYREEE come from the germline V gene (reference sequence). Trimming stripped 1 base from V and 0 bases from J, with 8 bases between. TCRdb's copy holds only in-frame clones and misses some; the assay was immunoSEQ multiplex PCR. The top ten clones hold approximately 4% of a sample with about 260,000 clones, around 80% of them seen once. The chain combines TRBV5-4 with TRBJ1-3; D unclear. The sequence was obtained from a man in his fifties or sixties with acute or convalescent COVID-19. The material sequenced was peripheral blood. This CDR3 reads CASSLSAVSGNTIYF. In DNA form, the CDR3 reads TGTGCCAGCAGCTTGTCGGCGGTCTCTGGAAACACCATATATTTT.